Here is one T cell receptor (beta chain) with its context. No cognate antigen has been identified for it. Base qualities are not at hand, and no much larger clone is one base apart. TCRbeta CDR3 regions were amplified from genomic DNA by means of the immunoSEQ Assay, a bias-controlled multiplex PCR. For the original study's pipeline: Within the assay, amplification of reference gene primers was used to estimate how many nucleated cells each sample contained. To quantify the absolute abundance of each unique TCRbeta CDR3 rearrangement, sequence reads were collapsed and filtered. For each sample, productive Simpson clonality was calculated as the square root of Simpson's diversity index over productive rearrangements. TCRdb took this table from immuneACCESS and kept in-frame rearrangements with V and J called. Such tables lack part of the clones; where checked against another copy, unresolved V genes explain under half of the gap, and the rest is unexplained. V and J calls and clone size are as listed in that table; D and trimming were resolved from the DNA. The table for this sample lists roughly 250,000 clones; approximately 90% of them were counted only once. Around 1% of the sample goes to the ten largest clones.

This record comes from a study of blood T cell repertoires in COVID-19 (dated by TCRdb to 2019 to 2021). In the study overall: Samples from collaborators originated in the United States, Italy and Spain and spanned both the acute and convalescent phases of COVID-19. Samples were obtained from the ongoing ImmuneRACE study (first 160 participants) and from 1,000 to 1,500 subjects provided by 6 global collaborators. The material from the prospective study consisted of cDNA or gDNA derived from T cells, B-cell-depleted T cells, or PBMCs. Deeply sampled blood TCRbeta repertoires from subjects exposed to, actively infected with, or recovered from COVID-19 were included in the dataset. Where HLA class I and class II types were available, the types were taken from metadata supplied by the sample provider, not from assay-based typing. Nearly every sample came with metadata listing a de-identified subject ID, COVID-19 status, age in years and sex. The repertoires were released in a freely available public database meant as a resource for research on the immune response to SARS-CoV-2. Summary of the overall study and its limitations: The amount of clinical and demographic metadata varied by source and participant and was provided uncurated.

Participants in the prospective study were aged roughly 18 to 100 years, lived in about two dozen United States geographic areas, and enrolled through a virtual design. In the prospective study, cohorts were assigned on the basis of participant-reported clinical history obtained from a screening survey and a study questionnaire. Exposed participants had been in contact with someone with a PCR-confirmed or clinician-diagnosed COVID-19 case within 2 weeks of study entry. Mobile phlebotomists in the prospective study collected whole blood, serum and a nasopharyngeal or oropharyngeal swab from every participant. Additional blood draws and questionnaires over an approximately two-month period could optionally be provided by prospective study participants. Blood samples from the prospective study were shipped frozen or at room temperature prior to DNA extraction. The CDR3 has 16 amino acids, counting the end cysteine and phenylalanine. The kept DNA is CDR3 alone, 48 bases in frame from the first base. CDR1 and CDR2 (KGHDR, SFDVKD) derive from the germline V gene. After removal of 3 bases from V and 11 bases from J, the junction retains 15 bases not matched to a gene.

This clonotype was sampled from a man aged 45-65 years who had been exposed to COVID-19. This chain joins TRBV24-1 to TRBJ1-2, with 9 central nucleotides matching TRBD1. The source material was PBMCs or T cells enriched from blood (not recorded which). The nucleotides read TGTGCCACCAGTGATCACAAGCTCGGGACAGGGAGTAGGTACACCTTC. Its product reads: CATSDHKLGTGSRYTF.